This TCR beta chain was captured by sequencing in a study of blood T cell repertoires in COVID-19. For the study at large: Samples came from the United States, Italy and Spain, spanning acute and convalescent COVID-19.

Some clones are missing from TCRdb's copy, which holds only in-frame ones; the method was immunoSEQ multiplex PCR. Of tens of thousands of clones detected, 65% to 80% appear once; the ten largest clones hold more than 15%. The CDR3 extends over 14 amino acids. CDR1 and CDR2 (germline): LNHDA, SQIVND (reference sequence). Trimming pared 9 bases from V and 12 bases from J, leaving 23 bases between. Sequencing was performed on peripheral blood. The chain couples TRBV19 to TRBJ1-4; weak D call: TRBD1 (5 bases). The receptor's source is a man aged 25-40 years with COVID-19, enrolled during active disease. CDR3 sequence reads: CASQTGSSRFELFF. Here the CDR3 DNA reads TGTGCCAGCCAAACAGGCTCCTCTCGGTTCGAACTGTTTTTT.